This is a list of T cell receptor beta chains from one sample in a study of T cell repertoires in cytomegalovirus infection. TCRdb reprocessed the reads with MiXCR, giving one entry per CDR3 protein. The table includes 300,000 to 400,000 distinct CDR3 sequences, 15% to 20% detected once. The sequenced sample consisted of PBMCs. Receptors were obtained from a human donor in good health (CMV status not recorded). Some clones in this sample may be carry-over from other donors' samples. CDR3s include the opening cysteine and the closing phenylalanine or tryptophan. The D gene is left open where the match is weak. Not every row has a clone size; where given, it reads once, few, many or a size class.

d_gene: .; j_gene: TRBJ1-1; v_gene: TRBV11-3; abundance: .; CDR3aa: CASSSNPRATEAFF; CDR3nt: TGTGCCAGCAGCTCCAATCCACGGGCCACTGAAGCTTTCTTT
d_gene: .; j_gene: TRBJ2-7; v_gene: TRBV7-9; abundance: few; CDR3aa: CASSLFTPTEQYF; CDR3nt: TGTGCCAGCAGCTTATTTACCCCGACCGAGCAGTACTTC
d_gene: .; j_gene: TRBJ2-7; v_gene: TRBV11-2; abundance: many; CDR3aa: CASSHVRTATYEQYF; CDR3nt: TGTGCCAGCAGCCACGTCCGAACAGCCACCTACGAGCAGTACTTC
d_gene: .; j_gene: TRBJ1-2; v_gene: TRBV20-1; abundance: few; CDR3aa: CSAIGAGYGYTF; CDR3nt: TGCAGTGCTATCGGGGCTGGCTATGGCTACACCTTC
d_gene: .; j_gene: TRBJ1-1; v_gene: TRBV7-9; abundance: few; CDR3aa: CASSWNGVRNTEAFF; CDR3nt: TGTGCCAGCAGCTGGAATGGGGTTAGGAACACTGAAGCTTTCTTT
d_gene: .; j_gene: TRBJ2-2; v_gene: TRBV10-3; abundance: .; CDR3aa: CAISGSAGELFF; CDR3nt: TGTGCCATCAGTGGATCGGCCGGGGAGCTGTTTTTT
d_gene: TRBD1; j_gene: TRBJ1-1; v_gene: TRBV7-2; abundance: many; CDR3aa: CASSLVQGGTEAFF; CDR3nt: TGTGCCAGCAGCTTAGTACAGGGGGGGACTGAAGCTTTCTTT
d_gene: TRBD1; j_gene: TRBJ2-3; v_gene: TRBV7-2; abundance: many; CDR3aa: CASSFAAGTGTDTQYF; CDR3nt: TGTGCCAGCAGCTTCGCAGCCGGGACAGGCACAGATACGCAGTATTTT
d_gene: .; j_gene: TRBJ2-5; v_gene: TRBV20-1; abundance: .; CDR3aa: CSATRQPNRETQYF; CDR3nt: TGCAGTGCTACTAGGCAGCCGAACAGAGAGACCCAGTACTTC
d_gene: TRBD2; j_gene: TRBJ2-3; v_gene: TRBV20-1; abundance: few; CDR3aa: CSAGQTSGTSTDTQYF; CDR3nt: TGCAGTGCTGGCCAGACTAGCGGGACTAGCACAGATACGCAGTATTTT
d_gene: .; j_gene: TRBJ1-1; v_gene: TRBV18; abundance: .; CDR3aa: CASSPLQKNTEAFF; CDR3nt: TGTGCCAGCTCACCCTTACAGAAAAACACTGAAGCTTTCTTT
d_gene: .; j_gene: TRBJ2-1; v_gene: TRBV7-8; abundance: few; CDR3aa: CASSLAGGREQFF; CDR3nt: TGTGCCAGCAGCTTAGCCGGGGGTAGGGAGCAGTTCTTC
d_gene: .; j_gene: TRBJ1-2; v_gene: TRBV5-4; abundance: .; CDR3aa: CASSRARNGWGYTF; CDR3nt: TGTGCCAGCAGCCGTGCCAGGAATGGATGGGGCTACACCTTC
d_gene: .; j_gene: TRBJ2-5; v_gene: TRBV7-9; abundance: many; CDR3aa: CASSLGATGRETQYF; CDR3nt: TGTGCCAGCAGCTTAGGGGCCACGGGTAGAGAGACCCAGTACTTC
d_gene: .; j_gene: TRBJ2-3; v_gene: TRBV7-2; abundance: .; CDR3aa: CASSLTRYMQYF; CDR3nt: TGTGCCAGCAGCCTAACTAGGTATATGCAGTATTTT
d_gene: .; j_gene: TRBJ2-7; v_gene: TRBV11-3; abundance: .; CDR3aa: CASSFKGGSEQYF; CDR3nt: TGTGCCAGCAGCTTCAAGGGGGGAAGCGAGCAGTACTTC
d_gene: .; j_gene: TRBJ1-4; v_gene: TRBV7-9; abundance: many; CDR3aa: CASSLQNEGRNEKLFF; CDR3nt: TGTGCCAGCAGCCTACAAAACGAAGGTCGTAATGAAAAACTGTTTTTT
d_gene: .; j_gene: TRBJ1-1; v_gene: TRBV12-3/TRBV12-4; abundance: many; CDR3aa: CASSLRRYDTEAFF; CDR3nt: TGTGCCAGCAGCCTCAGGCGGTATGACACTGAAGCTTTCTTT
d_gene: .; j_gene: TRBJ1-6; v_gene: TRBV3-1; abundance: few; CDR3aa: CASSQVDNSPLHF; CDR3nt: TGTGCCAGCAGCCAAGTGGATAATTCACCCCTCCACTTT
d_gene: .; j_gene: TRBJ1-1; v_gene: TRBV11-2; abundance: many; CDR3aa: CASSLTQNTEAFF; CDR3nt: TGTGCCAGCAGCCTAACACAGAACACTGAAGCTTTCTTT
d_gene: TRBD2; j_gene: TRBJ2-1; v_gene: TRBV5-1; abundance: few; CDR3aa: CASSLGYGGYNEQFF; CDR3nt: TGCGCCAGCAGCTTGGGGTACGGGGGGTACAATGAGCAGTTCTTC
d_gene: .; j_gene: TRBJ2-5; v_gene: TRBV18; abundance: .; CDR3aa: CASSPPGVLETQYF; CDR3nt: TGTGCCAGCTCACCACCGGGGGTTTTGGAGACCCAGTACTTC
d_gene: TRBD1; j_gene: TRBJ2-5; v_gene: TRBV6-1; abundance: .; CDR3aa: CASRATGVETQYF; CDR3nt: TGTGCCAGCAGGGCCACAGGGGTGGAGACCCAGTACTTC
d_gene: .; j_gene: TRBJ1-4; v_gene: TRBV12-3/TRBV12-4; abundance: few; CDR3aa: CASSPRASNEKLFF; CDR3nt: TGTGCCAGCAGTCCGAGGGCCTCTAATGAAAAACTGTTTTTT
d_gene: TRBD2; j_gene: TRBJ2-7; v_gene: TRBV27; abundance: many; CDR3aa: CASSFGGTSVPYEQYF; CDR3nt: TGTGCCAGCAGTTTTGGTGGGACTAGCGTCCCCTACGAGCAGTACTTC
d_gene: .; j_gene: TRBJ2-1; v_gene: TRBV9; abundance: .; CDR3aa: CASSVGSSGYNEQFF; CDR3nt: TGTGCCAGCAGCGTAGGGTCGAGCGGCTACAATGAGCAGTTCTTC
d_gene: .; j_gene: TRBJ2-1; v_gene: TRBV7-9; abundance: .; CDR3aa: CASSLRFGDGEQFF; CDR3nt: TGTGCCAGCAGCTTACGGTTCGGGGATGGGGAGCAGTTCTTC
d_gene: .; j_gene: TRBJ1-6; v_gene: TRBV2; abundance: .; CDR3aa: CASSVLTNYNSPLHF; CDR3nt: TGTGCCAGCAGTGTTCTGACTAATTATAATTCACCCCTCCACTTT
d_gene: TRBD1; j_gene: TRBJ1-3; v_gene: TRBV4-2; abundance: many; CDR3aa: CASSQWSGQTVDSSGNTIYF; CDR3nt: TGTGCCAGCAGCCAATGGTCGGGACAGACCGTGGATAGCTCTGGAAACACCATATATTTT
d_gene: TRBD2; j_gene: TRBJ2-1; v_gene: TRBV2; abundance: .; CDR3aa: CASTLTSGNEQFF; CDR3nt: TGTGCCAGCACCCTGACTAGCGGTAATGAGCAGTTCTTC
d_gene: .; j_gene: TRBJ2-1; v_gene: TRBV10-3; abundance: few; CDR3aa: CAISESGSALVGNEQFF; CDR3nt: TGTGCCATCAGTGAGTCGGGCTCTGCCTTGGTGGGCAATGAGCAGTTCTTC
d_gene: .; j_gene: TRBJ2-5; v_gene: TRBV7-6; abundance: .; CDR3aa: CASSRGAYQETQYF; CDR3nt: TGTGCCAGCAGCCGTGGGGCCTACCAAGAGACCCAGTACTTC
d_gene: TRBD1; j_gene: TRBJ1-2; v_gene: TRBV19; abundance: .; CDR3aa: CASSKQGPYGYTF; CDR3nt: TGTGCCAGTAGTAAACAGGGGCCTTATGGCTACACCTTC
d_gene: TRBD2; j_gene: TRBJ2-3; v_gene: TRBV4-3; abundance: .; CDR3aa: CASSQLGRADTQYF; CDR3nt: TGCGCCAGCAGCCAACTGGGGAGGGCAGATACGCAGTATTTT
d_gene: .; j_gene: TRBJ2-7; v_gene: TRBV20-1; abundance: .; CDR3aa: CSARSFGRLSYEQYF; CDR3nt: TGCAGTGCTAGATCCTTCGGCAGACTCTCCTACGAGCAGTACTTC
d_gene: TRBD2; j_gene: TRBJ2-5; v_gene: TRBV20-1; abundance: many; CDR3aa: CSARGGGFGDQETQYF; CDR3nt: TGCAGTGCTAGAGGCGGGGGGTTCGGGGACCAAGAGACCCAGTACTTC
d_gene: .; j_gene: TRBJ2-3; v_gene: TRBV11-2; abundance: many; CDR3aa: CASSLEGIGTSGTDTQYF; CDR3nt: TGTGCCAGCAGCTTAGAAGGTATCGGGACCTCTGGCACAGATACGCAGTATTTT
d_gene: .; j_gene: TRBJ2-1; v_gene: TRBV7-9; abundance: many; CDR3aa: CASSFGSLWGDEQFF; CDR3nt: TGTGCCAGCAGCTTTGGAAGTCTATGGGGCGATGAGCAGTTCTTC
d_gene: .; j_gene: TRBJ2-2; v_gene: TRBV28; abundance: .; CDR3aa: CASSSFRADRNTGELFF; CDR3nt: TGTGCCAGCAGTTCTTTTCGGGCAGACAGGAACACCGGGGAGCTGTTTTTT
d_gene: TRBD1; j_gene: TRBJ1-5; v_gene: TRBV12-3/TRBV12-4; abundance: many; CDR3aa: CASSFGTGLVRQPQHF; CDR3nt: TGTGCCAGCAGTTTTGGGACAGGGCTGGTTCGACAGCCCCAGCATTTT